A selection of T cell receptor beta chains follows, all from one sample in a study of read filtering for tumor transcriptome and immune sequencing. TCRdb processed the reads anew with MiXCR; each CDR3 protein has one entry. The sample lists roughly 46,000 distinct CDR3 sequences, approximately 12% occurring once. Sequenced sample: a population of CD138-negative cells sorted from bone marrow. Source of these receptors: a donor at least 40 years old with multiple myeloma. Each CDR3 is given without its conserved first and last residue. The size entry is marked missing in some rows and otherwise reads once, few, many or a size class.

clone_size,v_call,cdr3_aa
many,TRBV6-5,ASRRQGGGTGELF
many,TRBV11-3,ASSLIRNYEQY
many,TRBV5-1,ASGQGWHEQF
many,TRBV7-2,ASSRDKDYHEQF
many,TRBV5-1,ASSLGGQSYTEAF
many,TRBV3-1,ASSPQGKNTEAF
.,TRBV20-1,SAAGRVYNGQF
many,TRBV5-1,ASSRDYQETQY
many,TRBV24-1,ATSDAQSYEQY
few,TRBV20-1,SAELFSGGEQY
many,TRBV4-3,ASSQERDRYNEQF
many,TRBV2,ASSDDRDQPQH
many,TRBV3-1,ASSAPFGLAGDEQF
many,TRBV27,ASSSGTVAKNIQY
many,TRBV3-1,ASSQKTVADTQY
many,TRBV9,ASSGGRSSYNEQF
many,TRBV27,ASSPRPASETQY
many,TRBV4-1,ASSLGPGQPSYEQY
.,TRBV7-2,ASSFLKLAGGNEQY
few,TRBV29-1,SVVNLNTEAF
.,TRBV12-3/TRBV12-4,ASTPDSYQPQH
many,TRBV19,ACRGRTIGELF
.,TRBV20-1,SARVPGRPDNEQF
.,TRBV15,ATSRVQLTGRTSKYNEQF
many,TRBV7-8,ASSFPLAGGAQETQY
many,TRBV10-3,AISESVGEQF